This TCR beta chain emerged from a study of shared clonotypes between healthy human individuals. Libraries were prepared by immunoSEQ multiplex PCR; TCRdb keeps only in-frame clonotypes and omits some of them. The sample contains roughly 2,300,000 clones, under 95% of which appear only once. Remarks on this clone: The antigen remains unidentified.

Study-level findings and limits: Tissue TCR repertoires likely differ from these blood-only repertoires.

The source of this sequence is a man younger than 35 in good health. Some clones in this sample may be carry-over from other donors' samples. Sequenced material: naive CD4+ T cells from PBMCs. Subset defined: CD45RA+ positively selected.

CDR3 amino acids: CASSLTSPIYNEQFF. The CDR3, as DNA: TGCGCCAGCAGTTTGACTAGCCCGATTTACAATGAGCAGTTCTTC. This chain links TRBV5-1 with TRBJ2-1; 7 nucleotides match TRBD2. Germline assignment: CDR1 SGHRS and CDR2 YFSETQ. The V and J ends lost 5 bases and 4 bases, in that order; junction bases with no gene match: 9. The CDR3 spans 15 residues. Based on the CDR3 plus reference TRBV5-1 and TRBJ2-1, the full variable domain is KAGVTQTPRYLIKTRGQQVTLSCSPISGHRSVSWYQQTPGQGLQFLFEYFSETQRNKGNFPGRFSGRQFSNSRSEMNVSTLELGDSALYLCASSLTSPIYNEQFFGPGTRLTVL.